The TCR beta chain under discussion was sequenced for a study of siplizumab effects on memory and regulatory T cells. Findings and caveats of the study: Naive T cells looked more diverse than memory cells, and they looked like major contributors to the alloresponse. Researchers did not confirm the suppressive function of proliferating Tregs from siplizumab cultures.

Sequencing was performed with immunoSEQ multiplex PCR; in TCRdb, only in-frame clones are kept and a portion is missing. The table lists 15,000 to 25,000 clones, about 45% of them singletons. Germline loops: CDR1 SGHAT, CDR2 FQNNGV. The V and J ends lost 3 bases and 4 bases respectively, with 13 bases between them. The CDR3 runs to 15 residues. In its sample, this clone was seen once. Its antigen is still unknown. Coculturing at 37°C lasted roughly 6 days for the mixed lymphocyte reaction cells. CFSE marked responder PBMCs and Violet Dye marked stimulator PBMCs, which were mixed 1:1. Sequenced sample: CFSE-low (dividing) CD4+ T cells sorted from an allogeneic mixed lymphocyte reaction. The J gene is TRBJ2-1, the V gene TRBV11-2; weak D call: TRBD1 (6 bases). The sequence derives from a human donor in good health; the cells came from an allogeneic mixed lymphocyte reaction. Some clones in this sample may be carry-over from other donors' samples. As DNA, the CDR3 is TGTGCCAGCAGCTTTGGGCAGGGGTTGTACAATGAGCAGTTCTTC. It specifies CASSFGQGLYNEQFF.